A single sample is the source of the 9 T cell receptor beta chains below, sequenced in a study of cytomegalovirus exposure and HLA in healthy donors. In the PCR, 60 Vbeta and 13 Jbeta primers were used. Assay: immunoSEQ multiplex PCR; the TCRdb copy retains only in-frame clones and omits some. Of under 200,000 clones in the sample, 70% to 90% were seen once. Sequenced material: PBMCs. The receptors derive from a woman younger than 30 in good health and CMV-seropositive.

Only one count was recorded for this clone. The same CDR3 is also encoded by other DNA sequences in this sample. V gene TRBV19 combines with J gene TRBJ1-2; D is unclear. V shed 4 bases and J shed 4 bases, with 10 bases lying between them. CDR3 size: 13 residues. The V gene's germline CDR1 is LNHDA and CDR2 SQIVND (reference sequence). The chain's CDR3 is CASSRGGGYGYTF. The CDR3 DNA reads TGTGCCAGTAGTAGGGGAGGCGGCTATGGCTACACCTTC. The full variable domain, completed using reference TRBV19 and TRBJ1-2, is DGGITQSPKYLFRKEGQNVTLSCEQNLNHDAMYWYRQDPGQGLRLIYYSQIVNDFQKGDIAEGYSVSREKKESFPLTVTSAQKNPTAFYLCASSRGGGYGYTFGSGTRLTVV.

This chain connects TRBV9 to TRBJ2-1, with D maybe TRBD2 (6 bases). The CDR3 has 14 amino acids. Germline V gene sequence: CDR1 SGDLS, CDR2 YYNGEE. The V and J ends lost 2 bases and 13 bases respectively, with 19 bases between them. CDR3 in amino acids: CASSVSGGTNRQFF. CDR3 DNA: TGTGCCAGCAGCGTCTCCGGGGGAACCAACCGCCAGTTCTTC.

The V and J genes are TRBV6-1 and TRBJ2-1; D is uncertain. Germline-derived CDR1 and CDR2 are MNHNS and SASEGT. Trimming stripped 6 bases from V and 7 bases from J, with 7 bases between. The CDR3 is 11 amino acids. CDR3 DNA: TGTGCCAGCAGGTATATGAATGAGCAGTTCTTC. Protein sequence: CASRYMNEQFF.

The V gene is TRBV28, the J gene TRBJ1-2; D possibly corresponds to TRBD1 (6 bases). This CDR3 has 16 residues. CDR1 and CDR2 from the germline V gene are MDHEN and SYDVKM. Trimming took 8 bases from V and 0 from J, leaving 19 bases between them. CDR3 nucleotides: TGTGCCAGCGTCAGGGGCTCCACTCCTTCTAACTATGGCTACACCTTC. The encoded protein is CASVRGSTPSNYGYTF.

The genes are TRBV6-1 and TRBJ1-3, with a weak D call TRBD1 (5 bases). CDR3 length equals 17 residues. Trimming stripped 0 bases from V and 2 bases from J, with 14 bases between. Germline V gene lookup returns CDR1 MNHNS and CDR2 SASEGT. CDR3 in DNA: TGTGCCAGCAGTGAAGCGCTTCGGGGGTACGCTGGAAACACCATATATTTT. As protein: CASSEALRGYAGNTIYF.

This chain connects TRBV2 to TRBJ2-2, with 10 nucleotides matching TRBD2. The CDR3 is made up of 16 amino acids. Germline trimming cut 6 bases from V and 0 bases from J; bases unmatched to any gene: 4. Germline V gene sequence: CDR1 SNHLY, CDR2 FYNNEI. The CDR3 spells CASRRGTSANTGELFF. In DNA form, the CDR3 reads TGTGCCAGCAGGAGGGGGACTAGCGCGAACACCGGGGAGCTGTTTTTT.

This clone appeared a single time. The chain combines TRBV7-9 with TRBJ1-1; 7 bases agree with TRBD1. The V gene's germline CDR1 is SEHNR and CDR2 FQNEAQ (reference sequence). The trim removed 6 bases at V and 6 bases at J, leaving 7 bases unmatched. The CDR3 totals 13 residues. This CDR3 reads CASRSQGIAEAFF. The CDR3 DNA sequence: TGTGCCAGCAGGTCACAGGGGATCGCTGAAGCTTTCTTT.

This rearrangement joins TRBV5-6 to TRBJ2-1, with TRBD2 matching 11 bases. The V gene end was trimmed by 4 bases and the J gene end by 5 bases; junction bases not matched to a gene: 5. The CDR3 spans 15 residues. Germline loops: CDR1 SGHDT, CDR2 YYEEEE. CDR3 region: CASSTGLAGNNEQFF. For the CDR3, the DNA is TGTGCCAGCAGCACCGGACTAGCGGGCAACAATGAGCAGTTCTTC.

The V call is TRBV10-3, the J call TRBJ2-3, with D possibly being TRBD2 (5 bases). Germline V gene data show CDR1 as ENHRY and CDR2 as SYGVKD. CDR3 length equals 16 residues. Trimming took 0 bases from V and 2 from J, leaving 12 bases between them. CDR3 loop: CAISESRERVTDTQYF. The CDR3, as DNA: TGTGCCATCAGTGAGTCTAGGGAGAGGGTCACAGATACGCAGTATTTT.